Shown below are 21 T cell receptor beta chains from a single sample sequenced in a study of cytomegalovirus exposure and HLA in healthy donors. The PCR made use of 60 Vbeta and 13 Jbeta primers. The repertoire was sequenced with immunoSEQ multiplex PCR; TCRdb's copy has only in-frame clones and lacks some. The sample holds some 130,000 clones, approximately 61% seen once. The sequenced sample was PBMCs. The receptors derive from a human donor in good health.

V gene TRBV19 combines with J gene TRBJ1-4; unclear D gene. CDR1 and CDR2 (germline): LNHDA, SQIVND (reference sequence). The CDR3 covers 13 residues. V was shortened by 9 bases and J by 6 bases, with 14 bases between the two germline ends. CDR3 in DNA: TGTGCCAGAGAGGGCCAGAGAGATGAAAAACTGTTTTTT. It codes for CAREGQRDEKLFF.

The rearrangement joins TRBV5-4 to TRBJ1-1, with D possibly matching TRBD1 (5 bases). The germline V gene encodes CDR1 SGHNT and CDR2 YYREEE (reference sequence). Between the trimmed V and J ends, which lost 0 bases and 4 bases, there was a span of 10 bases. The CDR3 spans 14 residues. As DNA, the CDR3 is TGTGCCAGCAGCTTGGACAGCGGGGGCACTGAAGCTTTCTTT. This codes for CASSLDSGGTEAFF.

This chain's CDR3 is CASSPGTSDNEQFF. In DNA, the CDR3 is TGTGCCAGCTCACCCGGGACTAGCGACAATGAGCAGTTCTTC. This rearrangement joins TRBV18 to TRBJ2-1; 10 positions match TRBD2. The trim removed 3 bases at V and 5 bases at J, leaving 1 base unmatched. Germline V gene lookup returns CDR1 KGHSH and CDR2 LQKENI. There are 14 residues in the CDR3.

The J gene is TRBJ1-2, the V gene TRBV19, with 8 bases fitting TRBD1. The V gene end was trimmed by 7 bases and the J gene end by 7 bases; junction bases not matched to a gene: 17. Germline CDR1 LNHDA, CDR2 SQIVND (reference sequence). The CDR3 has 16 amino acids. The chain's CDR3 is CASTPDSGQGRSGYTF. The CDR3, as DNA: TGTGCCAGTACCCCCGACTCTGGACAGGGTCGCTCTGGCTACACCTTC.

J is TRBJ1-2 and V is TRBV6-1; 7 bases line up with TRBD1. The ends lost 4 bases at V and 2 bases at J; junction bases unmatched: 10. CDR1 and CDR2 from the germline V gene are MNHNS and SASEGT. The CDR3 runs to 16 residues. In nucleotides, the CDR3 is TGTGCCAGCAGTGGCGGACAGGCCCTAAGAAACTATGGCTACACCTTC. Encoded protein: CASSGGQALRNYGYTF.

V is TRBV6-5 and J is TRBJ2-1; the match to TRBD1 covers 8 bases. The germline CDR1 and CDR2 sequences are MNHEY and SVGAGI. Trimming took 5 bases from V and 8 from J; bases not matched to a gene: 11. The CDR3 covers 15 residues. CDR3 DNA: TGTGCCAGCAGTGCTGGACAGGGACGGAGATATGAGCAGTTCTTC. Its translation is CASSAGQGRRYEQFF.

The chain employs TRBV29-1 and TRBJ2-2; the match to TRBD1 covers 7 bases. Germline V CDR1 and CDR2: SQVTM, ANQGSEA. The CDR3 consists of 15 residues. V was pared by 3 bases and J by 2 bases, with 6 bases of the junction left unmatched. CDR3 nucleotide sequence: TGCAGCGTTGACGGCCGACAGGGTAACACCGGGGAGCTGTTTTTT. Translation: CSVDGRQGNTGELFF.

The chain combines TRBV7-8 with TRBJ2-1; the match to TRBD2 covers 10 bases. The germline V gene encodes CDR1 SGHVS and CDR2 FQNEAQ. V gave up 2 bases and J gave up 3 bases; unmatched junction bases: 1. The CDR3 spans 15 residues. The CDR3 bases are TGTGCCAGCAGCTTAACTAGCGGGAACTACAATGAGCAGTTCTTC. Translating gives CASSLTSGNYNEQFF.

The chain carries TRBV10-1 and TRBJ2-2; TRBD2 matches at 8 bases. V shed 8 bases, J shed 2 bases, and the junction held 7 bases outside the gene matches. The CDR3 sequence is 15 residues long. Germline assignment: CDR1 WNHNN and CDR2 SYGVQD (reference sequence). The CDR3 DNA follows: TGCGCCAGCTCCCCGGGACTAGGTAACACCGGGGAGCTGTTTTTT. This translates into CASSPGLGNTGELFF.

This clone was counted a few times. V is TRBV19 and J is TRBJ1-2; TRBD1 aligns across 7 bases. The CDR3 totals 18 residues. Trimming took 5 bases from V and 4 from J; bases not matched to a gene: 19. Germline V gene lookup returns CDR1 LNHDA and CDR2 SQIVND (reference sequence). CDR3 sequence (DNA): TGTGCCAGTAGTGAATATTCCGCCGGGGACAGCCAATTCTATGGCTACACCTTC. It is translated as CASSEYSAGDSQFYGYTF.

This rearrangement joins TRBV7-8 to TRBJ2-1; 8 bases line up with TRBD1. The J segment lost 8 bases and the V segment lost 2 bases, leaving 11 bases of the junction unmatched. CDR3 size: 16 residues. CDR1 is SGHVS, CDR2 FQNEAQ, per germline. CDR3 amino acids: CASSLYTAGGRDEQFF. In DNA, the CDR3 is TGTGCCAGCAGCTTATACACGGCAGGGGGCCGGGATGAGCAGTTCTTC.

The chain combines TRBV10-2 with TRBJ1-4; D ambiguous. The CDR3 totals 12 residues. Germline-derived CDR1 and CDR2 are WSHSY and SAAADI. V was clipped by 6 bases and J by 8 bases, with 10 bases between them. The CDR3 protein is CASRSGLEKLFF. CDR3 bases: TGCGCCAGCAGATCAGGTTTGGAAAAACTGTTTTTT.

The V call is TRBV7-2, the J call TRBJ2-7; tentatively, D is TRBD2 (6 bases). Germline loops: CDR1 SGHTA, CDR2 FQGNSA. This CDR3 spans 14 amino acids. The V and J ends lost 3 bases and 3 bases respectively, with 12 bases between them. The CDR3 here is CASSFTTSIYEQYF. In nucleotides, the CDR3 is TGTGCCAGCAGCTTTACGACTAGTATCTACGAGCAGTACTTC.

The V gene is TRBV9, the J gene TRBJ1-5; no firm D call. With 4 bases removed from V and 2 bases from J, the gap between germline ends came to 16 bases. The germline V gene has CDR1 SGDLS and CDR2 YYNGEE. The CDR3 extends over 16 amino acids. The DNA of the CDR3 is TGTGCCAGCAGCCCACTCGGAGGAGCGGGCAATCAGCCCCAGCATTTT. It encodes CASSPLGGAGNQPQHF. Complete variable domain (other parts from reference TRBV9 and TRBJ1-5): DSGVTQTPKHLITATGQRVTLRCSPRSGDLSVYWYQQSLDQGLQFLIQYYNGEERAKGNILERFSAQQFPDLHSELNLSSLELGDSALYFCASSPLGGAGNQPQHFGDGTRLSIL.

A few counts support this clone. The J gene is TRBJ1-2, the V gene TRBV5-1; D possibly corresponds to TRBD1 (5 bases). Germline CDR1 and CDR2: SGHRS and YFSETQ. The CDR3 is made up of 13 amino acids. Trimming stripped 4 bases from V and 4 bases from J, with 11 bases between. CDR3 DNA sequence: TGCGCCAGCAGCGTCGACAGCCCCTATGGCTACACCTTC. This translates into CASSVDSPYGYTF. The full variable domain, with the rest looked up from reference TRBV5-1 and TRBJ1-2, is KAGVTQTPRYLIKTRGQQVTLSCSPISGHRSVSWYQQTPGQGLQFLFEYFSETQRNKGNFPGRFSGRQFSNSRSEMNVSTLELGDSALYLCASSVDSPYGYTFGSGTRLTVV.

The chain uses TRBV4-1 and TRBJ2-3; a weak D match, TRBD2 (6 bases). The CDR3 covers 16 residues. V lost 1 base and J lost 6, with 17 bases in between. The V gene's germline CDR1 is MGHRA and CDR2 YSYEKL. This CDR3 is CASSQVGTQVSDTQYF. As DNA, the CDR3 is TGCGCCAGCAGCCAAGTGGGGACTCAAGTATCGGATACGCAGTATTTT.

J is TRBJ2-7 and V is TRBV2; 7 bases are shared with TRBD2. Germline V CDR1 and CDR2: SNHLY, FYNNEI. The trim removed 6 bases at V and 0 bases at J, leaving 2 bases unmatched. The length of the CDR3 is 13 residues. The CDR3 coding sequence is TGTGCCAGCAGGGGGGGGGACTCCTACGAGCAGTACTTC. Encoded protein: CASRGGDSYEQYF.

The chain combines TRBV11-2 with TRBJ1-4, with a tentative D call TRBD1 (5 bases). The CDR3 runs to 15 residues. The V and J ends lost 5 bases and 8 bases respectively, with 18 bases between them. The germline V gene has CDR1 SGHAT and CDR2 FQNNGV. The CDR3 is CASSPTATEREKLFF. CDR3 nucleotides: TGTGCCAGCAGCCCAACGGCGACAGAGAGGGAAAAACTGTTTTTT.

The chain employs TRBV18 and TRBJ1-1; 7 bases are a match to TRBD1. J lost 6 bases, V lost 3 bases, and 10 bases had no gene match. The CDR3 runs to 15 residues. The V gene's germline CDR1 is KGHSH and CDR2 LQKENI. CDR3: CASSPQTGYRAEAFF. The CDR3 DNA sequence: TGTGCCAGCTCACCCCAGACAGGGTACAGGGCTGAAGCTTTCTTT.

This clone was detected only a few times. DNA of the CDR3: TGTGCCAGTAGTCGGGACAGGGGTCACACTGAAGCTTTCTTT. This encodes CASSRDRGHTEAFF. The V and J genes are TRBV19 and TRBJ1-1; 10 bases match TRBD1. Per the germline V gene, CDR1 is LNHDA and CDR2 is SQIVND (reference sequence). Trimming removed 5 bases from V and 3 bases from J; junction bases left unmatched: 3. CDR3 length: 14 residues.

The rearrangement joins TRBV6-1 to TRBJ1-5; D is possibly TRBD1 (6 bases). CDR1 and CDR2 (germline): MNHNS, SASEGT. The V gene lost 4 bases and the J gene lost 0 bases, with 13 bases spanning the gap. This CDR3 has 16 amino acids. The CDR3: CASSADSPHSNQPQHF. CDR3 DNA: TGTGCCAGCAGTGCGGACAGCCCCCATAGCAATCAGCCCCAGCATTTT.